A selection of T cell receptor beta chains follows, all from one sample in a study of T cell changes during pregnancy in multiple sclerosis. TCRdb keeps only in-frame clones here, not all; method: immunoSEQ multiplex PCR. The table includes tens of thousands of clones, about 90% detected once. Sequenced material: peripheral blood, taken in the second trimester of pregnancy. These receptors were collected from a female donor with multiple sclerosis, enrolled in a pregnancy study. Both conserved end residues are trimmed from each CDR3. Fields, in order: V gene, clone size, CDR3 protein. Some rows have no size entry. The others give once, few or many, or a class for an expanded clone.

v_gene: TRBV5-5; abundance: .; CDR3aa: ASSSKTGPYEQY
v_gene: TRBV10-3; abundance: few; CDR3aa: AISEPRGYT
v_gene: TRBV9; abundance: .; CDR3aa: ASSVGGQGLFGYT
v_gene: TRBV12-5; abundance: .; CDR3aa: ASGLGAVGKNIQY
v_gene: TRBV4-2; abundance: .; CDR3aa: ASSQGRARAPGPLH
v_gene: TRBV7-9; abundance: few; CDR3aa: ASSGGVSYGYT
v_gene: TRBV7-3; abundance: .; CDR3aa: ASSLDGGALKTQY
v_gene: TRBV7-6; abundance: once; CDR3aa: ASSLGGGYSGNTIY
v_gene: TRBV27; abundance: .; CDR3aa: ASSPLAGGSGYT
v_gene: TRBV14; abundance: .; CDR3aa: ASSQEGRSFQY
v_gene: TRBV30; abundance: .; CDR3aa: AWTRGDKGAEAF
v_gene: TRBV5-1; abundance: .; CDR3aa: ASSVLPPSGGRGGETQY
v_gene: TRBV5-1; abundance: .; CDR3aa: ASSLEGVPGNTIY
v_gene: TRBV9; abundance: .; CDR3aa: ASSVGTVSYEQY
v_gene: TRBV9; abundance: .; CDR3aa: ASSVGGGRYEQY
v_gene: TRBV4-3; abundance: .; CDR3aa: ASSRDRNYGYT
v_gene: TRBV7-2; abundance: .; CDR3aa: ASSLGDRAAGNTIY
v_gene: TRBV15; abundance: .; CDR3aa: ATSLPEAGAYKDTEAF
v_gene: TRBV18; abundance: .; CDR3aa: ASSPGAQETQY
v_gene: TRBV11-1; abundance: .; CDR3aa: ASSPYTGVGAEAF
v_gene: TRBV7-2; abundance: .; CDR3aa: ASSLDRPTDTQY
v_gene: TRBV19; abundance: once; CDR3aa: ASSIAQYQEKLF
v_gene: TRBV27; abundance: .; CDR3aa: ASSPRPGGRTGELF
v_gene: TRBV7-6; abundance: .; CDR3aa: ASSPRAGELF
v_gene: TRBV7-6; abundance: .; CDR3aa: ASSLVRTGQGAEGANVLT
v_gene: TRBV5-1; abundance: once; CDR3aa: ASSFTTSTDTQY
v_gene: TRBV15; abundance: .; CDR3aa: ATSRQTGIQETQY
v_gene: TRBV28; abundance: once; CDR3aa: ASSLRDSPYEQY